Listed here is a single TCR beta chain. The CDR3 loop spans 15 amino acids. The germline gives CDR1 PRHDT, CDR2 FYEKMQ (reference sequence). V dropped 3 bases and J dropped 2 bases, with 11 bases sitting between them. The entry originates in a study of OX40 agonist ivuxolimab in advanced cancers. The method was immunoSEQ multiplex PCR; TCRdb's version includes in-frame clones alone and lacks a portion of them. The sample carries more than 85,000 clones, 75% to 95% recorded once. Autoimmune disease history or systemic immunosuppression barred patients. The TCR originated in an adult with an advanced solid tumor such as melanoma, head and neck, liver or kidney cancer. V gene TRBV13 combines with J gene TRBJ2-1; D possibly corresponds to TRBD1 (6 bases). This sample comprised CD4+ or CD8+ T cells sorted from blood, obtained in a trial of the OX40 agonist ivuxolimab. CDR3 DNA: TGTGCCAGCAGCTTCCAGGGGACGGCCTACAATGAGCAGTTCTTC. Translating it yields CASSFQGTAYNEQFF.